Given below is one T cell receptor (beta chain) in context. Its antigen target is currently unknown. Base qualities were left out, and no much larger clone turns up one base away. This record comes from a study of blood T cell repertoires in COVID-19 (dated by TCRdb to 2018 to 2021). In the study overall: Samples covering the acute and convalescent phases of COVID-19 were provided by collaborators in the United States, Italy and Spain. The prospective study material was composed of cDNA or gDNA derived from T cells, B-cell-depleted T cells, or PBMCs. The dataset comprised deeply sampled blood TCRbeta repertoires from subjects exposed to, actively infected with, or recovered from COVID-19. The repertoires were released in a freely available public database intended as a resource for research on the immune response to SARS-CoV-2. The samples were drawn from the first 160 participants of the ongoing ImmuneRACE study and from some 1,300 subjects provided by 6 global collaborators. Nearly every sample came with metadata listing a de-identified subject ID, COVID-19 status, age in years and sex. Where available, HLA class I and class II types were obtained from metadata supplied by the sample provider rather than from assay-based typing.

CDR1 and CDR2, per the germline V gene, are KGHSH and LQKENI. The CDR3 measures 15 amino acids from cysteine to phenylalanine. The entry retains the CDR3 DNA only, 45 bases that are in frame from base 1. Unmatched junction bases come to 5, with V trimmed by 3 bases and J by 2 bases. Broad study findings and their caveats: How much clinical and demographic metadata was included differed by source and by participant, and the metadata was provided uncurated.

TCRbeta CDR3 regions were amplified from genomic DNA using the immunoSEQ Assay, a bias-controlled multiplex PCR. In the authors' own workflow: The number of nucleated cells in each sample was estimated by amplification of reference gene primers within the assay. To quantify the absolute abundance of each unique TCRbeta CDR3 rearrangement, sequence reads were collapsed and filtered. For each sample, productive Simpson clonality was calculated as the square root of Simpson's diversity index across productive rearrangements. In TCRdb, the immuneACCESS table is reduced to in-frame sequences with V and J assigned. These tables do not hold every clone; where another copy was compared, an unresolved V gene accounts for under half, and the others remain unexplained. The V and J calls and clone size were taken over from that table, and D and trimming were inferred from the DNA. The sample records about 200,000 clones, approximately 90% of which are singletons. The top ten constitute over 1% of the sample.

Participants in the prospective study were aged about 18 to 95 years, lived in 20 to 30 United States geographic areas, and enrolled through a virtual design. In the prospective study, cohorts were assigned on the basis of participant-reported clinical history obtained from a screening survey and a study questionnaire. ImmuneRACE Cohort 3 recovered participants were defined by two consecutive negative NP/OP PCR tests, healthcare professional clearance, or symptom resolution. In the prospective study, whole blood, serum and a nasopharyngeal or oropharyngeal swab were collected from each participant by mobile phlebotomists. Participants in the prospective study had the option to provide additional blood draws and questionnaires over a roughly 2-month period. Prospective study blood samples were shipped either frozen or at room temperature before DNA extraction.

The TCR sequence derives from a man younger than 40 who had recovered from COVID-19. Rearrangement joined TRBV18 to TRBJ1-2; TRBD1 agrees with 8 junctional bases. Material for sequencing was PBMCs or T cells enriched from blood (not recorded which). The DNA sequence is TGTGCCAGCTCACCTCGGGACAGGAGGAACTATGGCTACACCTTC. Its product reads: CASSPRDRRNYGYTF.